Each of the 19 T cell receptor beta chains below was sequenced from the same sample in a study of cytotoxic CD8 clonotypes in ibrutinib-treated CLL. TCRdb's table, derived via immunoSEQ multiplex PCR, lists solely in-frame clones and lacks some. Among more than 10,000 clones listed, 75% to 85% were seen once. The starting material was PBMCs, obtained at disease progression, from a patient treated with ibrutinib. The receptors were gathered from a human donor with chronic lymphocytic leukemia.

This clone was seen only once. Additional DNA sequences in this sample encode the identical CDR3. The rearrangement uses TRBV15 and TRBJ1-1; a possible D gene is TRBD1 (5 bases). The germline V and J ends were trimmed by 5 bases and 1 base, with 14 bases remaining between them. Per germline, CDR1 LNHNV and CDR2 YYDKDF (reference sequence). The CDR3 runs 15 residues. CDR3 loop: CATSGGRTPNTEAFF. The CDR3, as DNA: TGTGCCACCAGCGGAGGGAGGACACCGAACACTGAAGCTTTCTTT.

This clone was counted only a few times. The rearrangement joins TRBV18 to TRBJ1-1; weak D call: TRBD1 (6 bases). CDR3 length: 16 residues. From germline, CDR1 is KGHSH and CDR2 LQKENI. V lost 4 bases and J lost 0, with 15 bases in between. For the CDR3, the DNA is TGTGCCAGCTCACTGGCTTCCGGGACACTGAACACTGAAGCTTTCTTT. Amino acids: CASSLASGTLNTEAFF.

The chain recombines TRBV5-1 with TRBJ1-1, with 10 bases fitting TRBD1. CDR3 length equals 17 residues. Trimming cost V 3 bases and J 4 bases; bases outside gene matches: 12. In germline, CDR1 is SGHRS, CDR2 YFSETQ. The CDR3 coding sequence is TGCGCCAGCAGCTCCAAAAAGACAGGGGGCGGCAGCACTGAAGCTTTCTTT. Protein: CASSSKKTGGGSTEAFF. The whole variable domain, remainder taken from reference TRBV5-1 and TRBJ1-1, is KAGVTQTPRYLIKTRGQQVTLSCSPISGHRSVSWYQQTPGQGLQFLFEYFSETQRNKGNFPGRFSGRQFSNSRSEMNVSTLELGDSALYLCASSSKKTGGGSTEAFFGQGTRLTVV.

The chain is built from TRBV18 and TRBJ2-3; D is possibly TRBD1 (7 bases). Per the germline V gene, CDR1 is KGHSH and CDR2 is LQKENI. V dropped 5 bases and J dropped 2 bases, with 14 bases sitting between them. This CDR3 is 15 amino acids long. Written as DNA, the CDR3 is TGTGCCAGCTCAACCGACAGGGACTTCACAGATACGCAGTATTTT. It is translated as CASSTDRDFTDTQYF. The full variable domain, its missing parts supplied by reference TRBV18 and TRBJ2-3, is NAGVMQNPRHLVRRRGQEARLRCSPMKGHSHVYWYRQLPEEGLKFMVYLQKENIIDESGMPKERFSAEFPKEGPSILRIQQVVRGDSAAYFCASSTDRDFTDTQYFGPGTRLTVL.

V usage is TRBV19 and J usage is TRBJ2-1; 9 bases are a match to TRBD1. Germline V CDR1 and CDR2: LNHDA, SQIVND (reference sequence). V was clipped by 1 base and J by 5 bases; unmatched bases: 3. The CDR3 has 15 residues. This CDR3 is CASSIVGQGDNEQFF. The CDR3 region has the DNA TGTGCCAGTAGTATAGTGGGACAGGGCGACAATGAGCAGTTCTTC.

V usage is TRBV7-8 and J usage is TRBJ2-2; 9 bases map to TRBD1. Germline V gene lookup returns CDR1 SGHVS and CDR2 FQNEAQ. The CDR3 runs to 22 residues. Losses at the gene ends were 5 bases for V and 3 bases for J; bases not matched to a gene: 25. This CDR3 reads CASSRRTGTGSRRESDTGELFF. For the CDR3, the DNA is TGTGCCAGCAGCCGTAGAACCGGGACAGGGTCCCGGCGGGAGTCCGACACCGGGGAGCTGTTTTTT.

The chain couples TRBV21-1 to TRBJ2-1. TRBV21-1 is a listed pseudogene. This CDR3 has 13 amino acids. The CDR3 spells CASSGTASNEQFF. For the CDR3, the DNA is TGTGCCAGCAGCGGGACCGCTTCCAATGAGCAGTTCTTC.

The V call is TRBV5-4, the J call TRBJ2-7; D uncertain. This CDR3 spans 15 amino acids. Trimming cost V 0 bases and J 0 bases, with 10 bases left between them. Germline CDR1 and CDR2: SGHNT and YYREEE (reference sequence). The CDR3 DNA is TGTGCCAGCAGCTTGGGGGTAGGTCTCTCCTACGAGCAGTACTTC. Translating it yields CASSLGVGLSYEQYF. The complete variable domain, with remaining parts taken from reference TRBV5-4 and TRBJ2-7, reads ETGVTQSPTHLIKTRGQQVTLRCSSQSGHNTVSWYQQALGQGPQFIFQYYREEENGRGNFPPRFSGLQFPNYSSELNVNALELDDSALYLCASSLGVGLSYEQYFGPGTRLTVT.

V is TRBV5-1 and J is TRBJ2-1, with D perhaps matching TRBD1 (5 bases). The germline V gene has CDR1 SGHRS and CDR2 YFSETQ. V dropped 4 bases and J dropped 8 bases, with 28 bases sitting between them. The CDR3 runs 18 residues. In nucleotides, the CDR3 is TGCGCCAGCAGCCCCGCGGTGGGTCCAGGGAAGGGGTGGCATGAGCAGTTCTTC. It specifies CASSPAVGPGKGWHEQFF.

CDR3 protein: CASSSTGTSYTGELFF. As DNA, the CDR3 is TGTGCCAGCAGCTCCACCGGGACGTCTTACACCGGGGAGCTGTTTTTT. The rearrangement uses TRBV11-2 and TRBJ2-2, with D perhaps assigned TRBD1 or TRBD2 (5 bases each). V lost 4 bases and J 3 bases, leaving 15 bases between the germline ends. CDR3 length: 16 amino acids. Germline V gene data show CDR1 as SGHAT and CDR2 as FQNNGV.

The CDR3 coding sequence is TGTGCCAGCAGTGAAGTCGGTCGGGGTTTGGGAGAAAGCTCCTACAATGAGCAGTTCTTC. Translation: CASSEVGRGLGESSYNEQFF. The chain employs TRBV6-1 and TRBJ2-1, with a possible D match to TRBD2 (5 bases). V was pared by 1 base and J by 0 bases, with 22 bases between. The germline gives CDR1 MNHNS, CDR2 SASEGT. The CDR3 sequence is 20 residues long.

The chain combines TRBV5-4 with TRBJ2-5; 15 bases are shared with TRBD2. The germline gives CDR1 SGHNT, CDR2 YYREEE (reference sequence). Trimming cost V 3 bases and J 5 bases; bases outside gene matches: 8. The length of the CDR3 is 17 residues. The CDR3 sequence: CASSSSRGLAGGETQYF. For the CDR3, the DNA is TGTGCCAGCAGCTCCTCCAGGGGACTAGCGGGAGGCGAGACCCAGTACTTC.

This clone was detected once. An end of the junction does not agree with germline; a read error may underlie this. The sample contains more than one DNA sequence encoding this CDR3. V is TRBV7-2 and J is TRBJ1-4; D ambiguous. The germline V gene has CDR1 SGHTA and CDR2 FQGNSA. The CDR3 runs to 16 residues. The CDR3 DNA sequence: TGTGCCAGCAGCTCTAACTTCGGTAATGGGAATGAAAAGCTGTTTTTT. Residues: CASSSNFGNGNEKLFF.

The V and J genes are TRBV6-5 and TRBJ1-1; no definite D call. CDR1 MNHEY and CDR2 SVGAGI come from the germline V gene. The CDR3 is 15 amino acids. Trimming removed 6 bases at V and 1 base at J, with 15 bases between. The CDR3 spells CASSYPGEGNTEAFF. CDR3 DNA: TGTGCCAGCAGCTACCCGGGTGAGGGGAACACTGAAGCTTTCTTT.

The V call is TRBV28, the J call TRBJ2-5; the D gene is possibly TRBD1 (6 bases). The V end was cut by 3 bases, the J end by 4 bases, with 18 bases between. The germline V gene encodes CDR1 MDHEN and CDR2 SYDVKM. CDR3 size: 16 residues. CDR3: CASSLRGYRAGETQYF. The CDR3 coding sequence is TGTGCCAGCAGTTTGAGGGGATACAGGGCGGGAGAGACCCAGTACTTC. Filled out from reference TRBV28 and TRBJ2-5, the complete variable domain reads DVKVTQSSRYLVKRTGEKVFLECVQDMDHENMFWYRQDPGLGLRLIYFSYDVKMKEKGDIPEGYSVSREKKERFSLILESASTNQTSMYLCASSLRGYRAGETQYFGPGTRLLVL.

CDR3 sequence: CASSGATSGDTQYF. CDR3 nucleotides: TGTGCCAGCAGCGGCGCCACGAGCGGAGATACGCAGTATTTT. The rearrangement uses TRBV9 and TRBJ2-3; D might be TRBD2 (5 bases). This CDR3 has 14 amino acids. Looked up from germline, CDR1 is SGDLS and CDR2 is YYNGEE. The ends were cut back, 3 bases at V and 5 bases at J, with 13 bases in the middle.

The rearrangement joins TRBV2 to TRBJ2-1; the D call may be TRBD1 or TRBD2 (5 bases each). The CDR3 extends over 13 amino acids. The V end was cut by 10 bases, the J end by 3 bases, with 13 bases between. The V gene's germline CDR1 is SNHLY and CDR2 FYNNEI. CDR3 in amino acids: CAKAVGDYNEQFF. The DNA for the CDR3 is TGTGCCAAAGCAGTGGGGGACTACAATGAGCAGTTCTTC.

The chain links TRBV27 to TRBJ2-1; TRBD1 matches at 7 bases. Germline-derived CDR1 and CDR2 are MNHEY and SMNVEV (reference sequence). With 5 bases clipped from V and 1 base from J, the junction kept 8 bases outside the gene matches. This CDR3 has 16 residues. CDR3 in amino acids: CASSPQGVRSYNEQFF. The CDR3 DNA follows: TGTGCCAGCAGTCCCCAGGGGGTGAGATCCTACAATGAGCAGTTCTTC.

The V call is TRBV6-1, the J call TRBJ2-7; 7 bases match TRBD2. Losses at the gene ends were 7 bases for V and 2 bases for J; bases not matched to a gene: 11. CDR3 length: 15 residues. CDR1 is MNHNS and CDR2 is SASEGT in the germline V gene. The CDR3 is CASTRSREGPYEQYF. The DNA of the CDR3 is TGTGCCAGCACCCGATCGAGGGAGGGACCCTACGAGCAGTACTTC.